These 2 T cell receptor beta chains share one sample of origin, sequenced in a study of T cells in Graves' hyperthyroidism and ophthalmopathy. Template material for amplifying TCR beta CDR3 regions consisted of RNA transcripts. RT-PCR in the first round (using the HTBI primer set) targeted the TCR CDR3. TCRdb ran MiXCR on the multiplex PCR reads and lists one entry per CDR3 protein. The sample includes 490,000 or so distinct CDR3 sequences, around 50% of them seen just once. Material for sequencing was peripheral blood or thyroid tissue (not recorded which). The receptors derive from an adult woman with Graves' disease, either hyperthyroidism or ophthalmopathy (not recorded which).

Concerning this clonotype: At one end the junction does not follow the germline gene, possibly because of a read error. The chain links TRBV10-3 to TRBJ2-7; the match to TRBD2 covers 7 bases. Germline CDR1 and CDR2: ENHRY and SYGVKD. The CDR3 has 15 residues. The CDR3 DNA reads as TGTGCCAGCAGTTTGTGGTGGGAGGGCCGGTACGAGCAGTACTTC. Residues: CASSLWWEGRYEQYF.

This clonotype was seen a few times. The chain has TRBV2 and TRBJ1-1; D uncertain. The V and J ends lost 2 bases and 7 bases respectively, with 14 bases between them. Germline values: CDR1 SNHLY, CDR2 FYNNEI. This CDR3 has 14 residues. Here the CDR3 DNA reads TGTGCCAGCAGTGAAATAGGTGGAGTGGGTGAAGCTTTCTTT. Translating gives CASSEIGGVGEAFF.